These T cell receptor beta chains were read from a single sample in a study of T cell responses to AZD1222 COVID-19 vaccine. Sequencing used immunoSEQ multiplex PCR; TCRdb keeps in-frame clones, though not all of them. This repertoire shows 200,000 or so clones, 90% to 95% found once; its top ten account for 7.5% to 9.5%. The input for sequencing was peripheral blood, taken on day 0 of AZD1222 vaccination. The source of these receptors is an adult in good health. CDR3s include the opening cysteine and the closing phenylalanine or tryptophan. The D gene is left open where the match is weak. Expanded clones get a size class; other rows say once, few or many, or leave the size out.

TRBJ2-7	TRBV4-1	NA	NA	CASSQLGLGEQYF	TGCGCCAGCAGCCAGCTTGGGCTCGGGGAGCAGTACTTC
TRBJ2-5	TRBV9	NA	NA	CASSAWTEQETQYF	TGTGCCAGCAGCGCATGGACAGAACAAGAGACCCAGTACTTC
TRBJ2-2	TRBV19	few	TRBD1	CASSPPQGANTGELFF	TGTGCCAGTAGTCCCCCTCAGGGGGCTAACACCGGGGAGCTGTTTTTT
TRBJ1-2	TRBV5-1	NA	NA	CASSFGTNYGYTF	TGCGCCAGCAGCTTCGGGACAAACTATGGCTACACCTTC
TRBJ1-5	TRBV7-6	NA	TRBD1	CASSLGTGGNQPQHF	TGTGCCAGCAGCTTAGGGACAGGGGGCAATCAGCCCCAGCATTTT
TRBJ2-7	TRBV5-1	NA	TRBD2	CASSLIAGDTYEQYF	TGCGCCAGCAGCTTAATAGCGGGAGACACCTACGAGCAGTACTTC
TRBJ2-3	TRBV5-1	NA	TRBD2	CASSVRTSGNRGTDTQYF	TGCGCCAGCAGCGTACGGACTAGCGGGAACCGGGGCACAGATACGCAGTATTTT
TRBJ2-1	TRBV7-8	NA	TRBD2	CASSLSSGKDNEQFF	TGTGCCAGCAGCTTATCCAGCGGGAAGGACAATGAGCAGTTCTTC
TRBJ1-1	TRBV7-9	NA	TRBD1	CASSLNPDRGQSAEAFF	TGTGCCAGCAGCTTAAACCCGGACAGGGGGCAATCGGCCGAAGCTTTCTTT
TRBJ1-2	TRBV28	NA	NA	CASSLRIYGYTF	TGTGCCAGCAGTCTCCGGATATATGGCTACACCTTC
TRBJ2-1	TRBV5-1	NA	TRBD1	CASSGRQGAVQFF	TGCGCCAGCAGCGGTAGACAGGGGGCCGTGCAGTTCTTC
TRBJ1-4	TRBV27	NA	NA	CASSFRGVNEKLFF	TGTGCCAGCAGTTTCAGGGGCGTGAATGAAAAACTGTTTTTT
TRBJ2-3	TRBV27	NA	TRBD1	CASRRLGTGLDTQYF	TGTGCCAGCAGAAGACTAGGGACAGGGCTAGATACGCAGTATTTT
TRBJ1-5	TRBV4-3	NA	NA	CASSQEDGNQPQHF	TGCGCCAGCAGCCAAGAGGACGGCAATCAGCCCCAGCATTTT
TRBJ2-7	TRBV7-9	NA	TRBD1	CASSPPKDRDYEQYF	TGTGCCAGCAGCCCCCCAAAGGACAGGGACTACGAGCAGTACTTC
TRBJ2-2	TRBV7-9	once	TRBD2	CASRSAGVGTGELFF	TGTGCCAGCAGATCGGCGGGAGTGGGCACCGGGGAGCTGTTTTTT
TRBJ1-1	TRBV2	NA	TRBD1	CASRHDRGRGTEAFF	TGTGCCAGCAGGCATGACAGGGGGCGAGGCACTGAAGCTTTCTTT
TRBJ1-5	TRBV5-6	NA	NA	CASSLGVSGQPQHF	TGTGCCAGCAGCTTGGGGGTGTCAGGTCAGCCCCAGCATTTT
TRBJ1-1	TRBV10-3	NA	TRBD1	CAISDSGQGNTEAFF	TGTGCCATCAGTGATTCGGGACAGGGGAACACTGAAGCTTTCTTT
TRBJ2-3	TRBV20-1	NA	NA	CSASTGRGATDTQYF	TGCAGTGCTAGTACAGGCCGAGGGGCCACAGATACGCAGTATTTT
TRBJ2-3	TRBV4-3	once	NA	CASSHPTDTQYF	TGCGCCAGCAGCCACCCCACAGATACGCAGTATTTT
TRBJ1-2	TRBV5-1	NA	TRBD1	CASSIRQGPDYTF	TGCGCCAGCAGCATCCGACAGGGCCCCGACTACACCTTC
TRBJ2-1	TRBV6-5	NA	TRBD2	CASRRLAGGRNEQFF	TGTGCCAGCAGACGACTAGCGGGAGGGAGGAATGAGCAGTTCTTC
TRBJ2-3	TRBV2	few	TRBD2	CASRRIAGGPSDTQYF	TGTGCCAGCAGGAGAATAGCGGGAGGGCCGTCAGATACGCAGTATTTT
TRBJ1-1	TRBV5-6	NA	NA	CASSSGGLSEAFF	TGTGCCAGCAGCTCCGGAGGGCTTTCTGAAGCTTTCTTT
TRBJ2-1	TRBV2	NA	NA	CASRYNEQFF	TGTGCCAGCAGATACAATGAGCAGTTCTTC
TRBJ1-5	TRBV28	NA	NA	CASTRTPRNQPQHF	TGTGCCAGCACAAGGACTCCACGTAATCAGCCCCAGCATTTT
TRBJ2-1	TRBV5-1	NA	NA	CASSLSLFYEQFF	TGCGCCAGCAGCTTGTCCCTTTTTTATGAGCAGTTCTTC
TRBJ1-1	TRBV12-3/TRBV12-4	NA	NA	CASSFSSGVEAFF	TGTGCCAGCAGTTTCTCATCAGGGGTAGAAGCTTTCTTT
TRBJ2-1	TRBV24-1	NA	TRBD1	CATSDLTGGQGSNEQFF	TGTGCCACCAGTGACTTGACAGGGGGGCAGGGGAGCAATGAGCAGTTCTTC
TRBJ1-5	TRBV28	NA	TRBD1	CASSLRGQVIHQPQHF	TGTGCCAGCAGTTTAAGGGGACAGGTGATACATCAGCCCCAGCATTTT
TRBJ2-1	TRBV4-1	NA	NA	CASSQGPGVEYNEQFF	TGCGCCAGCAGCCAGGGTCCTGGGGTGGAGTACAATGAGCAGTTCTTC
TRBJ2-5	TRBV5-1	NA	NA	CASSWPRQREETQYF	TGCGCCAGCAGCTGGCCCCGACAGAGAGAAGAGACCCAGTACTTC
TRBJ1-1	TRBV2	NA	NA	CASSARGTHQDDTEAFF	TGTGCCAGCAGTGCACGGGGGACCCATCAGGATGACACTGAAGCTTTCTTT
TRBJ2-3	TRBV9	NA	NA	CASSGRLGTDTQYF	TGTGCCAGCAGCGGACGGCTCGGCACAGATACGCAGTATTTT
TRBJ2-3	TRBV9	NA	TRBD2	CASSVDPPGRARDTQYF	TGTGCCAGCAGCGTAGATCCCCCCGGGAGGGCGAGAGATACGCAGTATTTT
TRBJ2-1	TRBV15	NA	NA	CATSNYGVGTNYNEQFF	TGTGCCACCAGCAATTATGGGGTGGGGACAAATTACAATGAGCAGTTCTTC
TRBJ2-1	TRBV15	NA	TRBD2	CATSSRTSGRSSSYNEQFF	TGTGCCACCAGCTCTCGGACTAGCGGGAGGTCGAGCTCCTACAATGAGCAGTTCTTC
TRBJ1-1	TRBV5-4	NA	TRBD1	CASSSGQAPTEAFF	TGTGCCAGCAGCTCCGGACAGGCCCCAACTGAAGCTTTCTTT
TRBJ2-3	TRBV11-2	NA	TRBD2	CASSYRDSGRFTDTQYF	TGTGCCAGCAGCTACCGGGATAGCGGGAGGTTCACAGATACGCAGTATTTT
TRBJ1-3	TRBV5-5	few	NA	CASSLAGGASGNTIYF	TGTGCCAGCAGCTTGGCGGGGGGCGCGTCTGGAAACACCATATATTTT
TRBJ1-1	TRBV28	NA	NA	CASSLEAAGTAFF	TGTGCCAGCAGTTTAGAGGCTGCGGGCACAGCTTTCTTT
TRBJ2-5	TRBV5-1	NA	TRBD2	CASSPIPGLAGGDQETQYF	TGCGCCAGCAGCCCGATCCCGGGACTAGCGGGAGGGGACCAAGAGACCCAGTACTTC
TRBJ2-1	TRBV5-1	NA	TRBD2	CASSPGLAGANEQFF	TGCGCCAGCAGCCCCGGACTAGCGGGAGCCAATGAGCAGTTCTTC
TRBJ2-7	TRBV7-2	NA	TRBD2	CASSFVAGESYEQYF	TGTGCCAGCAGCTTTGTAGCGGGTGAAAGCTACGAGCAGTACTTC
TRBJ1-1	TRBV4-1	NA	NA	CASSLADRGGTEAFF	TGCGCCAGCAGCCTAGCGGACCGGGGAGGAACTGAAGCTTTCTTT
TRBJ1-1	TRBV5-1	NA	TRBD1	CASQQGKENTEAFF	TGCGCCAGCCAACAGGGGAAGGAGAACACTGAAGCTTTCTTT
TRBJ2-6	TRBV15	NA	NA	CATSPYSGSWGANVLTF	TGTGCCACTTCTCCTTACAGTGGATCCTGGGGGGCCAACGTCCTGACTTTC
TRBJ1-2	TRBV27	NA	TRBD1	CASSFLRDRGRENGYTF	TGTGCCAGCAGTTTTCTCCGGGACAGGGGAAGGGAAAATGGCTACACCTTC
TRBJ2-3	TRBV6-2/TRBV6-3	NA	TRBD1	CASSYHTGTGVVDTQYF	TGTGCCAGCAGTTACCACACCGGGACAGGGGTTGTAGATACGCAGTATTTT
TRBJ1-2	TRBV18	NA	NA	CASSPGVNYGYTF	TGTGCCAGCTCACCGGGGGTTAACTATGGCTACACCTTC
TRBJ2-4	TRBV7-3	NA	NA	CASSLSGGQGNIQYF	TGTGCCAGCAGCTTAAGTGGGGGGCAAGGAAACATTCAGTACTTC
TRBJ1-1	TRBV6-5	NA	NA	CASSNGGDKAFF	TGTGCCAGCAGTAACGGCGGGGATAAAGCTTTCTTT
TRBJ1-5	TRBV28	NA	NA	CASSMTENSNQPQHF	TGTGCCAGCAGTATGACAGAGAATAGCAATCAGCCCCAGCATTTT